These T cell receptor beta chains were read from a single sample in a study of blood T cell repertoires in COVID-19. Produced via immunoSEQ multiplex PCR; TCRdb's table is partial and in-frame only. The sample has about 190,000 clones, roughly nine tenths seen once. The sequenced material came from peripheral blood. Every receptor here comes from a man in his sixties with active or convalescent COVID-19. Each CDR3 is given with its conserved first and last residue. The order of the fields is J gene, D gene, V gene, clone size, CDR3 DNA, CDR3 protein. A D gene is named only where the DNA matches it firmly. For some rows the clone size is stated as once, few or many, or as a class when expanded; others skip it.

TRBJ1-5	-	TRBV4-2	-	TGTGCCAGCAGCCAGAATACCGCGGAACCTAATCAGCCCCAGCATTTT	CASSQNTAEPNQPQHF
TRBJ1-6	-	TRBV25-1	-	TGTGCCAGCAGACAGGGCCCGGAATCACCCCTCCACTTT	CASRQGPESPLHF
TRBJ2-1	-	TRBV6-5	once	TGTGCCAGCAGGAAGGAGGGCGCTTACAATGAGCAGTTCTTC	CASRKEGAYNEQFF
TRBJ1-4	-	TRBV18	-	TGTGCCAGCTCACCACAGAAGGGGCGTGAAAAACTGTTTTTT	CASSPQKGREKLFF
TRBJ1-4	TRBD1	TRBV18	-	TGTGCCAGCTCACCGGACAGGGGCTTGAGTAATGAAAAACTGTTTTTT	CASSPDRGLSNEKLFF
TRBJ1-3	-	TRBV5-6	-	TGTGCCAGCAGCTTGCGACAGGTCGGAAACACCATATATTTT	CASSLRQVGNTIYF
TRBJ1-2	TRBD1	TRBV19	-	TGTGCCAGTAACAAGGACAGGGGCAGTGGCTACACCTTC	CASNKDRGSGYTF
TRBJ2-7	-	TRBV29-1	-	TGCAGCGTTGGCTCGAGCTCCTACGAGCAGTACTTC	CSVGSSSYEQYF
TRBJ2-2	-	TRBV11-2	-	TGTGCCAGCAGAAGGACAGTGTTTAGCCCTAACACCGGGGAGCTGTTTTTT	CASRRTVFSPNTGELFF
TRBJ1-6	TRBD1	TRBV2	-	TGTGCCAGCAGCTTACAGGGGGCTTACTCACCCCTCCACTTT	CASSLQGAYSPLHF
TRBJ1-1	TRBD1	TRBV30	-	TGTGCCTGGATGTCAGGGGGAGGTTTATCGAACACTGAAGCTTTCTTT	CAWMSGGGLSNTEAFF
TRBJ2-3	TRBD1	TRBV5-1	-	TGCGCCAGCAGCTCGGGACAGGCGCTCACAGATACGCAGTATTTT	CASSSGQALTDTQYF
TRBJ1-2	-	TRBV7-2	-	TGTGCCAGCAGCTTAGGCTCGGGGTTCCTTGGCTACACCTTC	CASSLGSGFLGYTF
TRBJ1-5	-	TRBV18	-	TGTGCCAGCTCCCCGCAGGGGATAGTAGGTCAGCCCCAGCATTTT	CASSPQGIVGQPQHF
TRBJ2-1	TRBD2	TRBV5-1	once	TGCGCCAGCAGCCCTGGCGGGGGGGACTCCTACAATGAGCAGTTCTTC	CASSPGGGDSYNEQFF
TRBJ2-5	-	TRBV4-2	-	TGTGCCAGCAGCTCCTGGGCGGGGCTAAGAGGAGAGACCCAGTACTTC	CASSSWAGLRGETQYF
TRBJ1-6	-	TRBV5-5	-	TGTGCCAGCAGGGAAACGACTGGATATAATTCACCCCTCCACTTT	CASRETTGYNSPLHF
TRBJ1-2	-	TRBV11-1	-	TGTGCCAGCAGCCCGTACAGGGAAAGCGGCTACACCTTC	CASSPYRESGYTF
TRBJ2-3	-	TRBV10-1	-	TGCGCCAGCAGTGAGTCTGGTAGCGTGAGGACAGATACGCAGTATTTT	CASSESGSVRTDTQYF
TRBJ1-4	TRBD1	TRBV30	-	TGTGCCTGGAGTCTACAGGGGTTGGGGGAAAAACTGTTTTTT	CAWSLQGLGEKLFF
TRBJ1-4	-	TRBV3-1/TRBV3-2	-	TGTGCCAGCAGCCAAAAGCGTTCTACAACTAATGAAAAACTGTTTTTT	CASSQKRSTTNEKLFF
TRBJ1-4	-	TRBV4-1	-	TGCGCCAGCAGCCAACCGGACAGAATTAATGAAAAACTGTTTTTT	CASSQPDRINEKLFF
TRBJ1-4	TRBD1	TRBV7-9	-	TGTGCCAGCAGCCCGACAGGGGTGGGTGAAAAACTGTTTTTT	CASSPTGVGEKLFF
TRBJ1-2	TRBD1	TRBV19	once	TGTGCCAGTAGCCGGGACAGGGGACTTCGTGGCTACACCTTC	CASSRDRGLRGYTF
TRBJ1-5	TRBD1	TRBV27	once	TGTGCCAGCAGCCTTACAGGGGTTCAGCCCCAGCATTTT	CASSLTGVQPQHF
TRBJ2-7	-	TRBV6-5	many	TGTGCCAGCAGGGACGACAGGCCGCAGTACTTC	CASRDDRPQYF
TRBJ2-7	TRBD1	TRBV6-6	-	TGTGCCAGCAGTTACGAGGACAGGGGGCTCGAGCAGTACTTC	CASSYEDRGLEQYF
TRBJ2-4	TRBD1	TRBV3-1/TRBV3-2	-	TGTGCCAGCACCCAAGGGGGCGGTGCCAAAAACATTCAGTACTTC	CASTQGGGAKNIQYF
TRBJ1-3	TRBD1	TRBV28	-	TGTGCCAGCAGTTCCCCCGGGACAGGGGGCCTCTCTGGAAACACCATATATTTT	CASSSPGTGGLSGNTIYF
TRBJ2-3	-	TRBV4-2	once	TGTGCCAGCAGCCAAGCACGGGGGTCAGATACGCAGTATTTT	CASSQARGSDTQYF
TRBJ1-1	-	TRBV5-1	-	TGCGCCAGCAGCCTTAAATCAGACACTGAAGCTTTCTTT	CASSLKSDTEAFF
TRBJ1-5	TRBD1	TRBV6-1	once	TGTGCCAGCAGTGGGGGACAGGGAGGAAGCAATCAGCCCCAGCATTTT	CASSGGQGGSNQPQHF
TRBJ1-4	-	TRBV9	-	TGTGCCAGCAGCAAAGATCCCGGGATAAATGAAAAACTGTTTTTT	CASSKDPGINEKLFF
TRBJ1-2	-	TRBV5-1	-	TGCGCCAGCAGCGATCTGGCTTGGGGTCAGGGTGGCTACACCTTC	CASSDLAWGQGGYTF
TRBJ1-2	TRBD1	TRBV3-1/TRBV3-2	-	TGTGCCAGCAGCCTAGCAACTACAGGGGCAGACACCTTC	CASSLATTGADTF
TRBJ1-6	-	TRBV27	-	TGTGCCAGCAGTTTTCAGGGGTATTCACCCCTCCACTTT	CASSFQGYSPLHF
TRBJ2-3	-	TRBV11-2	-	TGTGCCAGCAGCTTAGGCTCCATTCTTGGTGGACTCGGGACAGATACGCAGTATTTT	CASSLGSILGGLGTDTQYF
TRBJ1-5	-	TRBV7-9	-	TGTGCCAGCAGCTTTTCGGTCGGGCCCCAGCATTTT	CASSFSVGPQHF
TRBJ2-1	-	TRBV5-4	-	TGTGCCAGCAGCTTGGAACGCAGCTCCTACAATGAGCAGTTCTTC	CASSLERSSYNEQFF
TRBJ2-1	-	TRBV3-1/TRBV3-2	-	TGTGCCAGCAGCCACGCCGGGGGGCTTGTTCGGAATGAGCAGTTCTTC	CASSHAGGLVRNEQFF
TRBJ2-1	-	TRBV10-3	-	TGTGCCATCAGTGGGAAGGCGGGAAGACCTCTGAATGAGCAGTTCTTC	CAISGKAGRPLNEQFF